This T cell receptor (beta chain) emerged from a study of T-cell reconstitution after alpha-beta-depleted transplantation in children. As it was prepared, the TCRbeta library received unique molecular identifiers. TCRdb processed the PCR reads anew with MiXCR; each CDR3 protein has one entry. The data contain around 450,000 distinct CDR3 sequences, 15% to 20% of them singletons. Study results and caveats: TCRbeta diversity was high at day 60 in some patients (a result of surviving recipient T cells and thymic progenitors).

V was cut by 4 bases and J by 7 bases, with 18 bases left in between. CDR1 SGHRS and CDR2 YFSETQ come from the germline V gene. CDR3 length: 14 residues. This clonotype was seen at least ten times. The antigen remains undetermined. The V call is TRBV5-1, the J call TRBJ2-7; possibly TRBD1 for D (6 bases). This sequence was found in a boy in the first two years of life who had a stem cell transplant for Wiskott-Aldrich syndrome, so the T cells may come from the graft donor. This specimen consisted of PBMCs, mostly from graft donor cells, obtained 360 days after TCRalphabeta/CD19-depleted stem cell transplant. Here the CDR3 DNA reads TGCGCCAGCAGCCCGGACAGTGTCCTAGAAGAGCAGTACTTC. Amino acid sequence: CASSPDSVLEEQYF.